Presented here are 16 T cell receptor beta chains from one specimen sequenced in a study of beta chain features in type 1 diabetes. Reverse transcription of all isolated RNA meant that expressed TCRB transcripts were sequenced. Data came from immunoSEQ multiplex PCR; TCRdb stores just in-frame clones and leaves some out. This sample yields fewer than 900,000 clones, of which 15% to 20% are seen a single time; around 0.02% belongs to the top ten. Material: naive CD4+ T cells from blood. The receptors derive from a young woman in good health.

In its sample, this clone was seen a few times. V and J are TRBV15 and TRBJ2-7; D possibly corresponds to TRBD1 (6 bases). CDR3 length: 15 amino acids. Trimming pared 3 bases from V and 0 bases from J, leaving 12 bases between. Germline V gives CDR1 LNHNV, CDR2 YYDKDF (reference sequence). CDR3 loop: CATSRETGNSYEQYF. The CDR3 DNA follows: TGTGCCACCAGCAGGGAGACAGGAAACTCCTACGAGCAGTACTTC. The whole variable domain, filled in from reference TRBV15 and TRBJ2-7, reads DAMVIQNPRYQVTQFGKPVTLSCSQTLNHNVMYWYQQKSSQAPKLLFHYYDKDFNNEADTPDNFQSRRPNTSFCFLDIRSPGLGDTAMYLCATSRETGNSYEQYFGPGTRLTVT.

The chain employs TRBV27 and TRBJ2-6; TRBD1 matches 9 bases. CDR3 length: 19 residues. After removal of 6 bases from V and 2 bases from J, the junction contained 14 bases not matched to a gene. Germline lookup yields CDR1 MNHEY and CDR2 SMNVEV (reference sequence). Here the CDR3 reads CASSSNYPGQGTGANVLTF. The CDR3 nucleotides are TGTGCCAGCAGCAGTAATTATCCGGGACAGGGAACTGGGGCCAACGTCCTGACTTTC.

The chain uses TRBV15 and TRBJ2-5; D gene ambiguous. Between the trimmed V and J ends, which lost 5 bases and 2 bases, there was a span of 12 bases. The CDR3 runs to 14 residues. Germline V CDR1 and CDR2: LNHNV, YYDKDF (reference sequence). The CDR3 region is CATSDRGGQETQYF. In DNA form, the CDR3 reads TGTGCCACCAGCGATAGAGGTGGTCAAGAGACCCAGTACTTC.

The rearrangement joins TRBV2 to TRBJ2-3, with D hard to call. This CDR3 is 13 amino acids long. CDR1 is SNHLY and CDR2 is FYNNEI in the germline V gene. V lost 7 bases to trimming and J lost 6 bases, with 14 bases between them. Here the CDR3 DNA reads TGTGCCAGCAAACCAGGAATAACGGATACGCAGTATTTT. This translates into CASKPGITDTQYF.

The CDR3 DNA follows: TGCGCCAGCAGGTCCCCAGGGTACGGCAACTATGGCTACACCTTC. Its protein is CASRSPGYGNYGYTF. V usage is TRBV5-1 and J usage is TRBJ1-2; possible D gene TRBD1, 5 bases. CDR1 SGHRS and CDR2 YFSETQ come from the germline V gene. Trimming shortened V by 5 bases and J by 2 bases, and 16 bases separated the two germline ends. This CDR3 has 15 amino acids.

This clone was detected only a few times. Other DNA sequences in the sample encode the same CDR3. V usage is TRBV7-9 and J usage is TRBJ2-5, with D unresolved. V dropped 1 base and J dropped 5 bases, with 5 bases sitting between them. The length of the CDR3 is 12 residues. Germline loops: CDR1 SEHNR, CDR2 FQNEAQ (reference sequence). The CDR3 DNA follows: TGTGCCAGCAGCTTAGGGCAGGAGACCCAGTACTTC. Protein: CASSLGQETQYF.

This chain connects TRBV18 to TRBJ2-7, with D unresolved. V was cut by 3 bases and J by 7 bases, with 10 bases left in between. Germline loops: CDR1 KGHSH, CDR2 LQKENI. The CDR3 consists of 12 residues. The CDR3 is CASSPGPGEQYF. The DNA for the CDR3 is TGTGCCAGCTCACCCGGGCCGGGTGAGCAGTACTTC.

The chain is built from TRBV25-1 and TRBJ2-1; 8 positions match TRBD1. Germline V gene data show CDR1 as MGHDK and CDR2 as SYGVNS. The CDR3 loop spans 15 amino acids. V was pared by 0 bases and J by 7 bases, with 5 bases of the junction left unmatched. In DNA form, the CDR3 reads TGTGCCAGCAGTGAATATCTGCAGGGGGCGAATGAGCAGTTCTTC. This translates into CASSEYLQGANEQFF.

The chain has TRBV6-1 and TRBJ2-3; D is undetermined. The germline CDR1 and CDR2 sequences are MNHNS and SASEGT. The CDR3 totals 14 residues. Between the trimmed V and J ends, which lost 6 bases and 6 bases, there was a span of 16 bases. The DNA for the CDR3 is TGTGCCAGCAGCCGGAGCAAAGGCAGCGATACGCAGTATTTT. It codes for CASSRSKGSDTQYF.

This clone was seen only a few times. CDR3 bases: TGTGCCAGCAGCGGCAGGGAATCACGGACTAGCGGGAGGACAGATACGCAGTATTTT. Its protein is CASSGRESRTSGRTDTQYF. This chain links TRBV9 with TRBJ2-3; 14 bases map to TRBD2. V was clipped by 3 bases and J by 3 bases; unmatched bases: 12. CDR1 is SGDLS and CDR2 is YYNGEE in the germline V gene. The CDR3 totals 19 residues.

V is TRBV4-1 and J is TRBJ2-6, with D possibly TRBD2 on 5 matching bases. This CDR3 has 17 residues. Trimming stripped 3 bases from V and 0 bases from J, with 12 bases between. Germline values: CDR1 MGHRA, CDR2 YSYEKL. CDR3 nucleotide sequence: TGCGCCAGCAGCCAGGGAGCGCAAAACTCTGGGGCCAACGTCCTGACTTTC. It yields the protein CASSQGAQNSGANVLTF.

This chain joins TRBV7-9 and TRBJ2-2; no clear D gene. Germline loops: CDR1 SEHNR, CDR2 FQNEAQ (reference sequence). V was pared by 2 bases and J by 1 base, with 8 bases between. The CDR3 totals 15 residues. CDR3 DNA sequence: TGTGCCAGCAGCTTATGGGCAGGGAACACCGGGGAGCTGTTTTTT. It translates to CASSLWAGNTGELFF.

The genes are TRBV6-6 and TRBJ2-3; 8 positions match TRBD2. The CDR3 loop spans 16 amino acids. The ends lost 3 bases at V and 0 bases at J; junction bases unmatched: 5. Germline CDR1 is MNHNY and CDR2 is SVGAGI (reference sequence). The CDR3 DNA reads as TGTGCCAGCAGTTATGGTGCTAGCGGGAGCACAGATACGCAGTATTTT. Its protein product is CASSYGASGSTDTQYF.

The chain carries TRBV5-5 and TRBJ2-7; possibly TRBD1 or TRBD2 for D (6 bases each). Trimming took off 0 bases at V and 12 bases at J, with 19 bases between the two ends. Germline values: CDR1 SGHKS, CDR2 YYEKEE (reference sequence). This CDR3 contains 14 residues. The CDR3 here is CASSLDLDGGLRYF. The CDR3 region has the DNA TGTGCCAGCAGCTTGGATCTTGACGGGGGCTTGAGGTACTTC.

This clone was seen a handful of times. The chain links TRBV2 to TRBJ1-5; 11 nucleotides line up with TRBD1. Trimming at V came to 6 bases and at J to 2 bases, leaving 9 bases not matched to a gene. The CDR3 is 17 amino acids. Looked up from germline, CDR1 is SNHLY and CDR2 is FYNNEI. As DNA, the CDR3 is TGTGCCAGCAGCAGAGGACAGGGGGCTATAGGCAATCAGCCCCAGCATTTT. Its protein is CASSRGQGAIGNQPQHF. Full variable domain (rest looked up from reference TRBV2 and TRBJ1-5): EPEVTQTPSHQVTQMGQEVILRCVPISNHLYFYWYRQILGQKVEFLVSFYNNEISEKSEIFDDQFSVERPDGSNFTLKIRSTKLEDSAMYFCASSRGQGAIGNQPQHFGDGTRLSIL.

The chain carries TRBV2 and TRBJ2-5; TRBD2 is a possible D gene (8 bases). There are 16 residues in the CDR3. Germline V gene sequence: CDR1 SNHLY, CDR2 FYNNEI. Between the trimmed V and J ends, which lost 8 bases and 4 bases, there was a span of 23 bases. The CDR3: CASSGTAGVLAETQYF. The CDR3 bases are TGTGCCAGCTCGGGGACAGCGGGAGTCTTAGCAGAGACCCAGTACTTC. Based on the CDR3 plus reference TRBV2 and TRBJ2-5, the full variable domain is EPEVTQTPSHQVTQMGQEVILRCVPISNHLYFYWYRQILGQKVEFLVSFYNNEISEKSEIFDDQFSVERPDGSNFTLKIRSTKLEDSAMYFCASSGTAGVLAETQYFGPGTRLLVL.